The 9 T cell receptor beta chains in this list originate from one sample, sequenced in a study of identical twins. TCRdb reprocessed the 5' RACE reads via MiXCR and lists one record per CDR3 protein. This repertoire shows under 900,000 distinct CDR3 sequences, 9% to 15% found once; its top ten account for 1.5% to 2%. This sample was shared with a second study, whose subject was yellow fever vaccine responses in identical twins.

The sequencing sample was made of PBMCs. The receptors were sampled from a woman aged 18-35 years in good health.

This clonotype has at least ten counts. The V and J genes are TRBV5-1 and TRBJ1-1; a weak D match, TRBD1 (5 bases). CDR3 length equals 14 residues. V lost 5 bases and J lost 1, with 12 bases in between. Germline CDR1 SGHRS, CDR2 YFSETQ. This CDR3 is CASRAPGPNTEAFF. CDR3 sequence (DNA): TGCGCCAGCAGAGCCCCAGGGCCGAACACTGAAGCTTTCTTT.

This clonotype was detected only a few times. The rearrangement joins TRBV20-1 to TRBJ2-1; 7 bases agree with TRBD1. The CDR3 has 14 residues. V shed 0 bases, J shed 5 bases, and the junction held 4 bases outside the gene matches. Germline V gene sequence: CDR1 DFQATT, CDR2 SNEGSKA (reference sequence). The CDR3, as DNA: TGCAGTGCTAGAGATAGGGACAGCCACAATGAGCAGTTCTTC. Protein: CSARDRDSHNEQFF.

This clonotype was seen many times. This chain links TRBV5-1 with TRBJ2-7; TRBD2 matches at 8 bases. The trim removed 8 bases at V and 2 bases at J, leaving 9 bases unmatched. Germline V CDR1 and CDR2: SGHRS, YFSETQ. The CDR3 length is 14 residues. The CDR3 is CASSREGGPYEQYF. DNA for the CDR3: TGCGCCAGTTCCCGGGAGGGAGGACCCTACGAGCAGTACTTC.

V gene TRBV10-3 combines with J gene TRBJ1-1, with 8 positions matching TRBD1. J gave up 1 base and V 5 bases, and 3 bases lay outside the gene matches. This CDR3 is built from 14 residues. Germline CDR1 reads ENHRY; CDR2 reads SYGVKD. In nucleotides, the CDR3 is TGTGCCATCAGTCCGGGACAGGCGAACACTGAAGCTTTCTTT. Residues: CAISPGQANTEAFF.

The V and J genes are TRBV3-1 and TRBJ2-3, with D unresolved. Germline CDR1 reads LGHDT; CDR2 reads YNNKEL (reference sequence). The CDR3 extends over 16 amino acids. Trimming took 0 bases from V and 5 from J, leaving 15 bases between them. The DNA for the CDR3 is TGTGCCAGCAGCCAAGATGAGCGCCGCCCGGTAGATACGCAGTATTTT. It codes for CASSQDERRPVDTQYF.

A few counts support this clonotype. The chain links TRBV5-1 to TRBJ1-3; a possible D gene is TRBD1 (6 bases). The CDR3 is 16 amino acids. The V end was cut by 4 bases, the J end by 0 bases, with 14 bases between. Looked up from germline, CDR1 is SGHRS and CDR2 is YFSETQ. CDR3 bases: TGCGCCAGCAGCCCGACGACAGGCCTCTCTGGAAACACCATATATTTT. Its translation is CASSPTTGLSGNTIYF.

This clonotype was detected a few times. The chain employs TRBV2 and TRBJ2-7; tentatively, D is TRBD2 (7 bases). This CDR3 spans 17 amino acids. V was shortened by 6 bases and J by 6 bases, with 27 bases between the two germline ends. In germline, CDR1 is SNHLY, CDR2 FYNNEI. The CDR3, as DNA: TGTGCCAGCAGCCCAAGGGGAGGGGGATTAGGGGCGTCCGAGCAGTACGTC. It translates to CASSPRGGGLGASEQYV.

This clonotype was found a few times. The chain's CDR3 is CASSFTSIRGRVIGNEQFF. The CDR3 bases are TGTGCCAGCAGTTTCACTTCCATTCGCGGGAGAGTAATCGGGAATGAGCAGTTCTTC. This chain links TRBV27 with TRBJ2-1, with 7 bases fitting TRBD2. CDR3 length equals 19 residues. V lost 3 bases to trimming and J lost 7 bases; unmatched junction nucleotides: 21. CDR1 MNHEY and CDR2 SMNVEV come from the germline V gene (reference sequence).

The DNA for the CDR3 is TGTGCCAGCACCGTAGCGGGGTCCAGGGACACCGGGGAGCTGTTTTTT. It is translated as CASTVAGSRDTGELFF. The chain recombines TRBV28 with TRBJ2-2; 8 bases match TRBD2. Germline CDR1 and CDR2: MDHEN and SYDVKM. This CDR3 is built from 16 residues. Germline trimming cut 7 bases from V and 3 bases from J; bases unmatched to any gene: 10.